This T cell receptor (beta chain) was observed in a study of T cell responses to AZD1222 COVID-19 vaccine (TCRdb year 2021). Regarding the complete study: AZD1222 recipients given second doses at about 4 weeks or at about 12 weeks were pooled, since spike-specific TCR depth and breadth were not found to differ between the two schedules. TCR sequencing was performed for more than 230 trial participants, of whom around 200 were given two doses of AZD1222 and approximately 25 were given two doses of MenACWY control vaccine. Trial participants were enrolled into age subgroups of 18-55, 56-69 and 70-plus years, which contained roughly 150, 30 and 60 TCR-sequenced participants, respectively. The full study reports these points: After two AZD1222 doses, spike-specific TCR breadth and depth were significantly higher than at day 0 and than in MenACWY recipients. Because no samples from the day 14 peak response were available, repertoires could be characterized only after the peak T cell response. Most participants were white British and females outnumbered males, and the authors suggested that clonal diversity may have been underestimated. The 56-69-year group was small, and its depth increase did not reach significance, likely because of low power. Nearly half of unique spike-specific TCRs reportedly recognized epitopes outside regions mutated in the B.1.351 and B.1.1.7 variants. The whole spike protein was spanned by vaccine-associated CD4 TCRs, and dominant responses were seen in regions 160-218 and 743-854. Conclusions about previously exposed vaccinees are limited, since just a handful of AZD1222 recipients were seropositive for SARS-CoV-2 at baseline.

The CDR3 regions of human TCRbeta chains were analyzed by immunosequencing. Per the original workflow: Repertoire TCRs were checked for matches against a reference library of SARS-CoV-2-specific TCRs that had been generated using the MIRA antigen-specificity platform. Breadth was defined as the fraction of unique TCRs that were SARS-CoV-2-associated, and depth was defined as the fraction of total T cells that were SARS-CoV-2-associated. Using the MIRA data, each spike-specific TCR was mapped to the spike region that the TCR reacts to and placed in a CD4 or CD8 class. Log10-transformed breadth and depth values were compared by one-way ANOVA with Sidak's multiple comparisons tests. As stored in TCRdb, this immuneACCESS dataset retains in-frame rearrangements with V and J assigned. A fraction of the clones does not appear; measured against another copy, unresolved V genes explain less than half of the discrepancy, and the remainder lacks a known reason. D and trimming come from the DNA, and the V and J calls and clone size come from that table. Counted in this sample were about 160,000 clones; almost 90% of them appeared once. Clones ranked in the top ten supply roughly 5.5% of the sample.

The CDR3, from cysteine to phenylalanine, totals 14 residues. CDR3 DNA only is kept here, 42 bases in frame from base 1. The germline ends are 14 bases apart after V is trimmed by 1 base and J by 10 bases. CDR1 is given as SNHLY and CDR2 as FYNNEI, both from the germline V gene. This clone was found once. Its binding antigen is unknown. The sample holds no much larger clone one base away, and base qualities are not on file. Read against the paper, the sample's time point label means: baseline before first vaccination. Vaccinee samples were obtained from the UK trials COV001 and COV002, which included a single-blind randomized controlled phase 2/3 trial of AZD1222 (ChAdOx1 nCoV-19) in healthy adults. For TCRbeta chain sequencing, PBMC samples were collected from trial participants at day 0 and at day 28 after the second dose.

The chain uses TRBV2 and TRBJ1-5; there is no confident call for the D gene. Sequencing used peripheral blood, obtained on day 0 of AZD1222 vaccination. The TCR sequence derives from an adult in good health. The sequence in DNA is TGTGCCAGCAGTGAAGGGCAAACGGGAGTACCCCAGCATTTT. Its protein is CASSEGQTGVPQHF. With the rest looked up from the reference TRBV2 and TRBJ1-5 genes rather than sequenced, the full variable domain is EPEVTQTPSHQVTQMGQEVILRCVPISNHLYFYWYRQILGQKVEFLVSFYNNEISEKSEIFDDQFSVERPDGSNFTLKIRSTKLEDSAMYFCASSEGQTGVPQHFGDGTRLSIL.